This T cell receptor (beta chain) emerged from a study of technical replicates of blood from several donors. V shed 1 base and J 6 bases; nucleotides not matched to a gene: 7. Germline V gives CDR1 SEHNR, CDR2 FQNEAQ (reference sequence). The CDR3 is made up of 15 amino acids. The protocol was immunoSEQ multiplex PCR, while the TCRdb copy is restricted to in-frame clones and leaves out a portion. The data hold about 80,000 clones, with approximately 91% observed a single time. V and J are TRBV7-9 and TRBJ2-7; 9 bases fit TRBD1. Sequencing was carried out using T cells isolated from PBMCs. The sequence derives from a human donor in good health. The DNA for the CDR3 is TGTGCCAGCAGCTTAGTCTCGGGGACAGGGCCCGAGCAGTACTTC. Translated: CASSLVSGTGPEQYF.